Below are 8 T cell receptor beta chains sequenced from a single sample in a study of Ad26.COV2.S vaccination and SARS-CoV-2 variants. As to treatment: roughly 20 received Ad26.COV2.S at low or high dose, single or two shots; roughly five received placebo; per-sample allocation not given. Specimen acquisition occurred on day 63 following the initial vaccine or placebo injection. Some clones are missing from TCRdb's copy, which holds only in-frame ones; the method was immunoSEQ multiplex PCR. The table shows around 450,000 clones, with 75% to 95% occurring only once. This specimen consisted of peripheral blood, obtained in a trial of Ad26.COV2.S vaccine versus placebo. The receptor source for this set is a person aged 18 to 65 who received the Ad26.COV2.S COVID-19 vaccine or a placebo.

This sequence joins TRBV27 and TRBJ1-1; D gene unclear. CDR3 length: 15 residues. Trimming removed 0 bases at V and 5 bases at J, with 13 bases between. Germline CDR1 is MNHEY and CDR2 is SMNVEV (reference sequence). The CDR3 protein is CASSLSGIGRTEAFF. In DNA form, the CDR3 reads TGTGCCAGCAGTTTATCTGGGATCGGGCGTACTGAAGCTTTCTTT.

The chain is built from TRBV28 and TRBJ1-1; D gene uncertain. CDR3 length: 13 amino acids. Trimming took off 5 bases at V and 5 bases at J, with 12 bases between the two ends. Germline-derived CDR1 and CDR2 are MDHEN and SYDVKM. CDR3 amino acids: CASSNGMRTEAFF. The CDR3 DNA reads TGTGCCAGCAGTAATGGGATGAGGACTGAAGCTTTCTTT.

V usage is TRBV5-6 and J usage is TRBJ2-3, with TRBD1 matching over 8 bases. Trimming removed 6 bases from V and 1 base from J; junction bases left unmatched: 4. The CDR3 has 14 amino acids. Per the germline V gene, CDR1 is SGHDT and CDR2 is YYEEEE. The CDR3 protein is CASTGQGGTDTQYF. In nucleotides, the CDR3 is TGTGCCAGCACCGGACAGGGAGGCACAGATACGCAGTATTTT.

The CDR3 sequence: CASSQLAGQGYEQYF. DNA of the CDR3: TGTGCCAGCAGCCAACTCGCGGGACAGGGATACGAGCAGTACTTC. The chain recombines TRBV3-1 (or the pseudogene TRBV3-2) with TRBJ2-7; TRBD1 agrees at 9 bases. Germline V gives CDR1 LGHDT, CDR2 YNNKEL (reference sequence). This CDR3 has 15 amino acids. V lost 2 bases, J lost 4 bases, and 6 bases stayed unmatched.

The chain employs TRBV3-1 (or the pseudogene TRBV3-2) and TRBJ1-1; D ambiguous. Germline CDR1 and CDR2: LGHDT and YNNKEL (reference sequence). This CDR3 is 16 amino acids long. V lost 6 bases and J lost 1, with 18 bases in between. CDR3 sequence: CASSHNSGRANTEAFF. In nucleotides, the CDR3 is TGTGCCAGCAGTCACAACTCCGGACGGGCGAACACTGAAGCTTTCTTT.

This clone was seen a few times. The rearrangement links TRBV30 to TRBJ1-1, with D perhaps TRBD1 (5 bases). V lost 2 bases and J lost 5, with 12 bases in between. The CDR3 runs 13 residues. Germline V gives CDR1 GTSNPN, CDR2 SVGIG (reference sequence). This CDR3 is CAWSRGQGTEAFF. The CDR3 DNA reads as TGTGCCTGGAGTAGAGGTCAGGGTACTGAAGCTTTCTTT.

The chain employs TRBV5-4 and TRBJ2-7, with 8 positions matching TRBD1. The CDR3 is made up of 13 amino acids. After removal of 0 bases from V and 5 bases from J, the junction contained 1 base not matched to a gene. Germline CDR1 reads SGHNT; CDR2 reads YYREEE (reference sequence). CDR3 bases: TGTGCCAGCAGCTTGGACAGGGGGGACGAGCAGTACTTC. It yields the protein CASSLDRGDEQYF.

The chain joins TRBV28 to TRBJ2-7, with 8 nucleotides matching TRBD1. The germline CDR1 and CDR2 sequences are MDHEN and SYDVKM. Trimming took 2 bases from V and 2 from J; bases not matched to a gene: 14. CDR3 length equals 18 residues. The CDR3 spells CASSLPQGELIEAYEQYF. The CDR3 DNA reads TGTGCCAGCAGTTTACCACAGGGGGAATTAATAGAAGCCTACGAGCAGTACTTC.